A selection of T cell receptor beta chains follows, all from one sample in a study of follicular helper T cells after annual influenza vaccination. The assay was immunoSEQ multiplex PCR, and TCRdb's table has in-frame clones only and misses some. Counted here are around 2,500 clones, approximately 86% occurring once; the ten biggest clones make up 2.6%. Sample: CXCR5+ CD38+ circulating T follicular helper cells from blood, taken on the day of influenza vaccination. These receptors were taken from an adult who received the influenza vaccine. The CDR3 runs from the conserved cysteine through the conserved F or W. The D gene is left open where the match is weak.

TRBJ2-3	TRBV6-5	-	CASSYSKGAADTQYF	TGTGCCAGCAGTTACTCGAAAGGGGCGGCAGATACGCAGTATTTT
TRBJ1-1	TRBV5-1	TRBD1	CASSLPDRGPEAFF	TGCGCCAGCAGCTTACCGGACAGGGGCCCTGAAGCTTTCTTT
TRBJ1-4	TRBV28	TRBD1	CASSFVNRGNEKLFF	TGTGCCAGCAGTTTTGTGAACAGGGGAAATGAAAAACTGTTTTTT
TRBJ2-7	TRBV2	TRBD2	CASMRVAGGEQYF	TGTGCCAGCATGAGGGTAGCGGGAGGCGAGCAGTACTTC
TRBJ1-2	TRBV30	-	CAWSAKKGVHGYTF	TGTGCCTGGAGTGCAAAGAAGGGAGTCCATGGCTACACCTTC
TRBJ1-5	TRBV5-8	TRBD1	CASSLVSGGNQPQHF	TGTGCCAGCAGCTTGGTTTCAGGGGGTAATCAGCCCCAGCATTTT
TRBJ2-3	TRBV30	TRBD2	CAGRGGPDTQYF	TGTGCCGGTCGGGGGGGGCCAGATACGCAGTATTTT
TRBJ1-3	TRBV18	-	CASSSSAGARNTRNTIYF	TGTGCCAGCTCATCATCAGCGGGGGCCCGAAATACTCGAAACACCATATATTTT
TRBJ2-2	TRBV2	TRBD2	CASRRLAGGPGELFF	TGTGCCAGCAGGAGACTAGCGGGAGGACCCGGGGAGCTGTTTTTT
TRBJ1-5	TRBV28	-	CASSSSRQPQHF	TGTGCCAGCAGTTCGTCCAGACAGCCCCAGCATTTT
TRBJ2-7	TRBV27	-	CASSLAGRGGTYEQYF	TGTGCCAGCAGTTTAGCGGGCAGGGGAGGGACATACGAGCAGTACTTC
TRBJ2-7	TRBV29-1	TRBD1	CSVEGQGNEQYF	TGCAGCGTTGAGGGACAGGGTAACGAGCAGTACTTC